The 5 T cell receptor beta chains given below trace back to one sample, sequenced in a study of shared clonotypes between healthy human individuals. Only in-frame clones appear in the TCRdb table, and some are missing; sequencing was by immunoSEQ multiplex PCR. Of almost 750,000 clones listed, approximately 72% were seen once; the top ten hold approximately 1.8%. Sequencing was performed on memory CD4+ T cells sorted from blood. Indicated subset: CD45RA-negative fraction. Source of these receptors: a woman in her thirties in good health.

This chain joins TRBV28 and TRBJ1-2; perhaps TRBD1 as D (6 bases). Trimming removed 5 bases from V and 13 bases from J, with 20 bases in between. The CDR3 extends over 13 amino acids. Germline V gene data show CDR1 as MDHEN and CDR2 as SYDVKM. The CDR3 loop reads CASSPLGGQAPTF. CDR3 DNA: TGTGCCAGCAGTCCCTTAGGGGGACAAGCCCCCACCTTC.

This clone was counted once. The chain joins TRBV29-1 to TRBJ2-3; tentative D call: TRBD2 (5 bases). The germline CDR1 and CDR2 sequences are SQVTM and ANQGSEA. This CDR3 has 13 residues. The V gene lost 1 base and the J gene lost 6 bases, with 11 bases spanning the gap. This CDR3 reads CSVEAGKGDTQYF. As DNA, the CDR3 is TGCAGCGTTGAAGCGGGAAAAGGGGATACGCAGTATTTT.

This clone was seen just once. The J gene is TRBJ2-2, the V gene TRBV6-1; D not certain. V shed 6 bases and J shed 2 bases, with 7 bases lying between them. This CDR3 comprises 13 residues. Germline lookup yields CDR1 MNHNS and CDR2 SASEGT. CDR3 sequence reads: CASRLENTGELFF. For the CDR3, the DNA is TGTGCCAGCAGGTTGGAAAACACCGGGGAGCTGTTTTTT.

On this clone: The sample holds other DNA sequences that translate to the same CDR3. The CDR3 DNA is TGTGCCAGCAGTGAACCCGGACAGGGATCCTACGAGCAGTACTTC. Translated: CASSEPGQGSYEQYF. The chain joins TRBV6-1 to TRBJ2-7, with 8 bases identical to TRBD1. Per germline, CDR1 MNHNS and CDR2 SASEGT. V lost 2 bases, J lost 1 base, and 4 bases stayed unmatched. The CDR3 covers 15 residues.

About this clone itself: The same CDR3 also results from other DNA sequences found in this sample. This sequence joins TRBV4-1 and TRBJ1-1, with TRBD1 as a possible D gene (6 bases). The V gene's germline CDR1 is MGHRA and CDR2 YSYEKL. The CDR3 extends over 13 amino acids. V shed 2 bases and J shed 3 bases, with 7 bases lying between them. The CDR3 coding sequence is TGCGCCAGCAGCCAACACAGGGACACTGAAGCTTTCTTT. This gives the protein CASSQHRDTEAFF.